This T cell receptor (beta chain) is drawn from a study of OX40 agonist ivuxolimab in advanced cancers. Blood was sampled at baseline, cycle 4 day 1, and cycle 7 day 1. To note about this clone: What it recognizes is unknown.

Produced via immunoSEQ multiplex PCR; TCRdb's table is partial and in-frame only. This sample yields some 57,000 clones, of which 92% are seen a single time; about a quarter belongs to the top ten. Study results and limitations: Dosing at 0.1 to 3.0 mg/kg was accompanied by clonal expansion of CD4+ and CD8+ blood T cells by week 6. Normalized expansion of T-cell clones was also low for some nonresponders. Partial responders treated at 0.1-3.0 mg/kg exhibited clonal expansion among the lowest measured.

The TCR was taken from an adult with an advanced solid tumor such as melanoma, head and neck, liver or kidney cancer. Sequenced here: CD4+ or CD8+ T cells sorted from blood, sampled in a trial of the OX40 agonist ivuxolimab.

The CDR3 sequence is CASSPLTGQETQYF. CDR3 DNA sequence: TGTGCCAGCAGTCCCCTGACAGGTCAAGAGACCCAGTACTTC. The V and J genes are TRBV28 and TRBJ2-5; D may be TRBD1 (6 bases). Germline V lookup: CDR1 MDHEN, CDR2 SYDVKM. Trimming shortened V by 5 bases and J by 2 bases, and 12 bases separated the two germline ends. This CDR3 region has 14 residues.